The T cell receptor beta chain under discussion was sequenced for a study of T cell changes during pregnancy in multiple sclerosis. A single count supports this clone. Produced via immunoSEQ multiplex PCR; TCRdb's table is partial and in-frame only. This repertoire shows about 48,000 clones, 88% found once; its top ten account for 1% to 1.5%. The CDR3 covers 16 residues. Germline-derived CDR1 and CDR2 are SGHVS and FNYEAQ. V trimming: 1 base; J trimming: 8 bases; junction bases outside the gene matches: 11. Sequenced material: CD4+ T cells from peripheral blood mononuclear cells, taken in the second trimester of pregnancy. The rearrangement links TRBV7-6 to TRBJ1-2, with 9 bases identical to TRBD1. The sequence derives from a female donor with multiple sclerosis, enrolled in a pregnancy study. The CDR3 here is CASSLEPRDREGGYTF. For the CDR3, the DNA is TGTGCCAGCAGCTTAGAACCCCGGGACAGGGAGGGCGGCTACACCTTC.